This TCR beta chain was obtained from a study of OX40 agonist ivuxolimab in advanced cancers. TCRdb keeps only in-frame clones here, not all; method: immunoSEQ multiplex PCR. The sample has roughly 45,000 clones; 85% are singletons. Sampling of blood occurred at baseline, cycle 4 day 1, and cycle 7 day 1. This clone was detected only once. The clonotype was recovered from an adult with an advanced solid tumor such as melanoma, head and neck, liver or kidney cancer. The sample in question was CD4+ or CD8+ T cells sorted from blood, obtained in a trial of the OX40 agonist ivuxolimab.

The chain's CDR3 is CASSPPDRGDYGYTF. The CDR3 bases are TGTGCCAGCAGCCCTCCGGACAGGGGTGACTATGGCTACACCTTC. This rearrangement joins TRBV4-2 to TRBJ1-2; 9 bases match TRBD1. CDR1 is LGHNA and CDR2 is YNFKEQ in the germline V gene. Trimming cost V 4 bases and J 3 bases; bases outside gene matches: 6. This CDR3 contains 15 residues.